The source of this T cell receptor (beta chain) is a study of T cells after yellow fever vaccination. Study-level points and caveats: Highly abundant clonotypes carried over from the bulk population could end up in FACS-sorted repertoires as contaminants.

The V end was cut by 0 bases, the J end by 8 bases, with 5 bases between. In germline, CDR1 is SGHAT, CDR2 FQNNGV. CDR3 length equals 12 residues. This clonotype has at least ten counts. Its antigen is unidentified. The TCR cDNA carried a universal primer site and UMIs from 5'RACE template switching. MiXCR, applied by TCRdb to the 5' RACE reads, yields one record per CDR3 protein. This sample has approximately 250,000 distinct CDR3 sequences, with about 3.7% found just once. This sample comprised PBMCs, obtained 15 days after the yellow fever booster vaccination. The receptor was isolated from a man aged 18 to 35 who received the YFV17D yellow fever vaccine. The chain carries TRBV11-2 and TRBJ2-1, with D unclear. The CDR3 reads CASSLDTYEQFF. The CDR3 bases are TGTGCCAGCAGCTTAGATACGTATGAGCAGTTCTTC.